The 9 T cell receptor beta chains below all came from one sample that was sequenced in a study of cytomegalovirus exposure and HLA in healthy donors. With 60 Vbeta and 13 Jbeta primers, the PCR was carried out. Assay: immunoSEQ multiplex PCR; the TCRdb copy retains only in-frame clones and omits some. The data hold approximately 200,000 clones, with 65% to 90% observed a single time. The sequenced material came from PBMCs. These receptors were obtained from a woman aged 45-65 years in good health and CMV-seronegative.

The chain couples TRBV13 to TRBJ2-7; 8 bases fit TRBD1. V trimming: 5 bases; J trimming: 4 bases; junction bases outside the gene matches: 7. This CDR3 has 14 amino acids. Germline V gene data show CDR1 as PRHDT and CDR2 as FYEKMQ (reference sequence). CDR3 sequence reads: CASSPRDRWYEQYF. The CDR3 nucleotides read TGTGCCAGCAGCCCCCGGGACAGGTGGTACGAGCAGTACTTC.

The chain has TRBV18 and TRBJ1-5; D might be TRBD1 (5 bases). The CDR3 has 14 residues. Germline loops: CDR1 KGHSH, CDR2 LQKENI. V lost 8 bases to trimming and J lost 1 base, with 12 bases between them. The CDR3 sequence: CASRLRGSNQPQHF. CDR3 sequence (DNA): TGTGCCAGCCGCCTACGGGGGAGCAATCAGCCCCAGCATTTT.

This clone was detected once. This chain uses TRBV28 with TRBJ1-6; TRBD1 matches 7 bases. CDR1 and CDR2 (germline): MDHEN, SYDVKM. V lost 7 bases, J lost 4 bases, and 7 bases stayed unmatched. The CDR3 spans 15 residues. CDR3 amino acids: CASTPPGQYNSPLHF. CDR3 bases: TGTGCCAGCACCCCACCGGGACAGTATAATTCACCCCTCCACTTT.

The V gene is TRBV20-1, the J gene TRBJ1-3, with D tentatively TRBD1 (5 bases). CDR1 DFQATT and CDR2 SNEGSKA come from the germline V gene (reference sequence). This CDR3 spans 11 amino acids. The chain's CDR3 is CTNGGGNTIYF. CDR3 DNA sequence: TGCACCAACGGGGGAGGAAACACCATATATTTT.

The chain links TRBV18 to TRBJ2-7, with TRBD1 as a possible D gene (5 bases). V lost 1 base, J lost 2 bases, and 12 bases lay in between. Germline V lookup: CDR1 KGHSH, CDR2 LQKENI. There are 15 residues in the CDR3. The CDR3 loop reads CASSPLGQDPYEQYF. DNA of the CDR3: TGTGCCAGCTCACCACTGGGGCAGGATCCCTACGAGCAGTACTTC.

This chain links TRBV27 with TRBJ2-7, with 10 bases that match TRBD1. This CDR3 comprises 16 residues. CDR1 and CDR2 from the germline V gene are MNHEY and SMNVEV (reference sequence). The J segment lost 1 base and the V segment lost 5 bases, leaving 8 bases of the junction unmatched. The CDR3 here is CASSPPGQGESYEQYF. CDR3 DNA sequence: TGTGCCAGCAGTCCCCCCGGACAGGGGGAATCCTACGAGCAGTACTTC.

The chain employs TRBV30 and TRBJ1-3; D may be TRBD1 (5 bases). The ends were cut back, 7 bases at V and 1 base at J, with 11 bases in the middle. Germline V gives CDR1 GTSNPN, CDR2 SVGIG (reference sequence). The CDR3 totals 13 residues. The CDR3 region is CAFSQGSGNTIYF. The CDR3, as DNA: TGTGCCTTTAGTCAGGGATCTGGAAACACCATATATTTT.

The J gene is TRBJ2-7, the V gene TRBV6-5; 8 bases match TRBD1. The CDR3 consists of 14 residues. Germline V gene data show CDR1 as MNHEY and CDR2 as SVGAGI. The junction had 6 bases not matched to a gene; V was cut back by 6 bases and J by 2 bases. The chain's CDR3 is CASRDRDRPYEQYF. CDR3 nucleotides: TGTGCCAGCAGGGACCGGGACAGGCCCTACGAGCAGTACTTC.

The rearrangement links TRBV18 to TRBJ2-7; 12 nucleotides match TRBD1. J lost 6 bases, V lost 3 bases, and 6 bases had no gene match. Germline V CDR1 and CDR2: KGHSH, LQKENI. The CDR3 consists of 15 residues. This CDR3 is CASSPGTGGQGEQYF. The CDR3 nucleotides read TGTGCCAGCTCACCCGGGACAGGGGGCCAGGGCGAGCAGTACTTC.